This TCR beta chain came from a study of blood T cell repertoires in COVID-19. Repertoires were generated with immunoSEQ multiplex PCR, while TCRdb's copy carries only in-frame clones and drops some. The sample carries around 200,000 clones, more than 80% recorded once. Germline loops: CDR1 MNHEY, CDR2 SVGAGI. Trimming took off 2 bases at V and 3 bases at J, with 8 bases between the two ends. This CDR3 comprises 13 residues. This rearrangement joins TRBV6-5 to TRBJ2-7; D possibly corresponds to TRBD2 (6 bases). This TCR came from a man younger than 45 who had recovered from COVID-19. Sequenced material: PBMCs or T cells enriched from blood (not recorded which). In nucleotides, the CDR3 is TGTGCCAGCAGTTACAGAGCGGGCTACGAGCAGTACTTC. This codes for CASSYRAGYEQYF.